This T cell receptor beta chain was sequenced for a study of graft-versus-host responses after intestinal transplantation. Study as a whole: Each patient got anti-thymocyte globulin induction, then tacrolimus and steroids for roughly 3 years.

Comments on this clone: Its antigen is as yet unknown.

Using immunoSEQ multiplex PCR, the repertoire was profiled, and TCRdb retains in-frame clones only, with some absent. Found here are 100,000 or so clones, 85% to 95% of them singletons; the top ten hold about 1%. This specimen was unstimulated CD8+ T cells sorted from spleen or lymph node cells, taken before transplant. This receptor was obtained from a human donor who was the organ donor for an intestinal transplant.

CDR3 loop: CASSQLGGYTF. In DNA form, the CDR3 reads TGTGCCAGCAGCCAACTTGGGGGGTACACCTTC. The chain has TRBV4-2 and TRBJ1-2, with D perhaps TRBD1 (5 bases). With 2 bases removed from V and 11 bases from J, the gap between germline ends came to 9 bases. The CDR3 is 11 amino acids. The V gene's germline CDR1 is LGHNA and CDR2 YNFKEQ.